The text below deals with one T cell receptor (beta chain). Many counts were recorded for this clonotype. It lacks a known antigen. Base qualities were left out, and no much larger clone turns up one base away. The data were taken from a study of type 1 regulatory T cells (dated by TCRdb to the early 2020s). The study in broad terms: An in vitro protocol by which a Tr1-enriched, alloantigen-specific CD4 T cell product named T-allo10 was generated was characterized in the study. T-allo10 was being evaluated clinically in patients with hematological malignancies who were receiving allogeneic hematopoietic stem cell transplantation. The investigation overall reported the following: Tr1 cells showed a more restricted TCR repertoire than non-Tr1 cells, which the study interpreted as alloantigen-induced clonal expansion.

The sequencer listed for this sample is Illumina MiSeq. The public reads were reanalyzed by TCRdb: fastp trimming at Q25, MiXCR alignment, in-frame beta chains only. All rows with the same CDR3 protein become a single entry with the most common DNA and genes. Present in this sample are 60,000 to 75,000 distinct CDR3 sequences, around 21% of which were seen just once. Of the sample, more than 6.5% is held by the ten largest clones. Between the V and J ends, shortened by 5 bases and 2 bases respectively, the junction contains 13 bases. From cysteine to phenylalanine, the CDR3 is 13 amino acids long. Of the read, only the CDR3 DNA is kept; its 39 bases are in frame from base 1. In the germline V gene (reference sequence), CDR1 corresponds to DFQATT and CDR2 to SNEGSKA.

The sequence was obtained from a human donor in good health. Sequenced input: cultured type 1 regulatory T (Tr1) cells, either the whole culture or a sorted fraction (not recorded which). The cell subset or site label corresponds to: type 1 regulatory T cells sorted from the T-allo10 product. The chain is assembled from TRBV20-1 and TRBJ2-7, with the D gene not confidently named. The CDR3 here reads CSAPTGSTYEQYF. The DNA reads as follows: TGCAGTGCTCCGACCGGTTCCACCTACGAGCAGTACTTC.